The clone carrying this T cell receptor beta chain was seen ten or more times. The target antigen is unknown. Germline V gene lookup returns CDR1 DFQATT and CDR2 SNEGSKA (reference sequence). With V trimmed by 4 bases and J by 2 bases, 17 bases remained unmatched. The CDR3 is 18 residues long. RNA transcripts were the template for amplifying TCR beta CDR3 regions. The HTBI set primed first-round TCR CDR3 RT-PCR. A single record per CDR3 protein comes from TCRdb applying MiXCR to the multiplex PCR reads. Of about 360,000 distinct CDR3 sequences detected, roughly 13% appear once; the ten largest clones hold less than 25%. This sample stems from a study of T cells in Graves' hyperthyroidism and ophthalmopathy. Study outcomes and limitations: Most clonotypes expanded in the thyroid (above 0.001) were also present in blood. The model's output predicted ophthalmopathy at a median of about 5.9 months prior to onset.

Exclusion followed for patients with uncontrolled infection, other autoimmune disease, pregnancy or lactation. The chain carries TRBV20-1 and TRBJ2-7; TRBD1 matches 10 bases. This TCR was recovered from a young man with Graves' hyperthyroidism that later progressed to Graves' ophthalmopathy. What was sequenced was blood. This CDR3 is CSATTGTGASLPAYEQYF. CDR3 coding DNA: TGCAGTGCTACTACCGGGACAGGGGCCTCCCTTCCAGCCTACGAGCAGTACTTC.